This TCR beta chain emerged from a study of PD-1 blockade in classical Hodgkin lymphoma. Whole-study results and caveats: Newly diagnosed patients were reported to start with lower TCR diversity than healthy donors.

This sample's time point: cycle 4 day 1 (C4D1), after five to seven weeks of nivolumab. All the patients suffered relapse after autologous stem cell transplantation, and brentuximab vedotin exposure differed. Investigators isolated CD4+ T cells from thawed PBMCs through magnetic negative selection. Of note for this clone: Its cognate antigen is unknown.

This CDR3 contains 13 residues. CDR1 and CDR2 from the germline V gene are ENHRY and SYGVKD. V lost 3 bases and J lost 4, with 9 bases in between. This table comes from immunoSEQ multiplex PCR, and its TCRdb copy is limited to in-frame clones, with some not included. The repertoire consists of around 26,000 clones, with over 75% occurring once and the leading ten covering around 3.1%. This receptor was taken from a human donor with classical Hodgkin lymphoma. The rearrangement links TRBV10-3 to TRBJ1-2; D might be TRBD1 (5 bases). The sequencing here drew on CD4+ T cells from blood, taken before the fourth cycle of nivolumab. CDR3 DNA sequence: TGTGCCATCAGTGAAGGGACCTTCTATGGCTACACCTTC. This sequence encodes CAISEGTFYGYTF.